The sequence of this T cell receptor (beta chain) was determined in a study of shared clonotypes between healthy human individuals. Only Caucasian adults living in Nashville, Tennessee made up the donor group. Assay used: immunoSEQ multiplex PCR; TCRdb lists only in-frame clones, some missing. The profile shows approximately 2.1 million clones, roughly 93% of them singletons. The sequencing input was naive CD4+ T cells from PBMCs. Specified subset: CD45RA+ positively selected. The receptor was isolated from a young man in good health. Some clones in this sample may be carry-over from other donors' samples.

The CDR3 sequence is CASSVEQGSHEQFF. CDR3 DNA: TGTGCCAGCAGCGTAGAACAGGGGAGCCATGAGCAGTTCTTC. V is TRBV9 and J is TRBJ2-1; 7 bases are a match to TRBD1. Trimming cost V 0 bases and J 8 bases; bases outside gene matches: 5. CDR3 length: 14 residues. The germline gives CDR1 SGDLS, CDR2 YYNGEE.